The 6 T cell receptor beta chains below come from one sample, sequenced in a study of regulatory T cells in long-lasting Graves disease (dated by TCRdb to the early 2020s). Libraries were constructed by multiplex PCR. The run used an Illumina HiSeq 4000. iRepertoire HTBI primers and Arm-PCR amplification of CDR3 regions were used to construct TCR beta libraries. TCRdb reprocessing: public reads trimmed at Q25 with fastp, clones called with MiXCR, in-frame beta chains kept. Rows matching on CDR3 protein sequence are summarized as one entry with the most common DNA and genes. The sample contains almost 350,000 distinct CDR3 sequences, around a fifth of them found a single time. The ten top clones hold 29% of the sample. The sample's time point label, in plain terms: persistent/refractory GD, antithyroid drugs over 5 years with positive TRAb. For both TCR sequencing and RNA sequencing, RNA was extracted from PBMCs using TRIzol.

The material sequenced was peripheral blood mononuclear cells (PBMCs), taken when the disease was refractory, from a patient treated with antithyroid drugs. The receptors here all came from a female donor with Graves disease.

This clonotype came up many times. The V call is TRBV6-2 or TRBV6-3, the J call TRBJ2-7; 8 nucleotides match TRBD1. This CDR3 has 15 residues. The V gene end was trimmed by 2 bases and the J gene end by 2 bases; junction bases not matched to a gene: 5. In germline, CDR1 is MNHEY, CDR2 SVGEGT. The CDR3, as DNA: TGTGCCAGCAGTTACAGGCAGGGGGCTCCCTACGAGCAGTACTTC. Protein product: CASSYRQGAPYEQYF.

The table lists this clonotype with many counts. The rearrangement uses TRBV7-2 and TRBJ1-2; D perhaps matches TRBD1 (5 bases). This CDR3 comprises 13 residues. Germline V CDR1 and CDR2: SGHTA, FQGNSA. The V end lost 6 bases, the J end lost 8 bases, and 16 bases lay between the germline ends. CDR3 DNA: TGTGCCAGCAGAGTCGGGGGGGAAGGAGGCTACACCTTC. Its protein product is CASRVGGEGGYTF.

This clonotype was recorded many times. This sequence joins TRBV27 and TRBJ2-5; 7 bases are shared with TRBD2. Germline loops: CDR1 MNHEY, CDR2 SMNVEV (reference sequence). With 5 bases clipped from V and 4 bases from J, the junction kept 16 bases outside the gene matches. This CDR3 region has 17 residues. CDR3 nucleotide sequence: TGTGCCAGCAGTCCCCGGCTGGCGGCGGGAGCGGGAGAGACCCAGTACTTC. It is translated as CASSPRLAAGAGETQYF.

This clonotype was found many times. This chain connects TRBV28 to TRBJ1-2; 8 positions match TRBD1. Trimming cost V 3 bases and J 1 base; bases outside gene matches: 10. CDR1 is MDHEN and CDR2 is SYDVKM in the germline V gene. The CDR3 runs 17 residues. The CDR3 reads CASSFVQGDPNNYGYTF. As DNA, the CDR3 is TGTGCCAGCAGTTTCGTACAGGGGGACCCCAATAACTATGGCTACACCTTC.

This clonotype was recorded at least ten times. V usage is TRBV2 and J usage is TRBJ1-1; a weak D match, TRBD1 (6 bases). Germline V lookup: CDR1 SNHLY, CDR2 FYNNEI. Trimming took 9 bases from V and 3 from J, leaving 17 bases between them. The CDR3 runs to 14 residues. The CDR3 sequence is CASNRRGGHTEAFF. Here the CDR3 DNA reads TGTGCCAGTAATCGAAGGGGGGGGCACACTGAAGCTTTCTTT.

This clonotype occurred many times. This chain connects TRBV29-1 to TRBJ1-4; D ambiguous. The germline V gene encodes CDR1 SQVTM and CDR2 ANQGSEA. The CDR3 is made up of 12 amino acids. V shed 4 bases and J shed 6 bases, with 9 bases lying between them. CDR3 protein: CSVGGQDEKLFF. The CDR3 DNA reads TGCAGCGTTGGGGGTCAGGATGAAAAACTGTTTTTT.